This record looks at one TCR beta chain sequence and its context. Antigen unknown. The data were taken from a study of cytomegalovirus exposure and HLA in healthy donors. Study-wide background: The Caucasian-associated ancestry cluster held around four fifths of around 380 genotyped donors.

The PCR employed 60 Vbeta primers together with 13 Jbeta primers. The assay was immunoSEQ multiplex PCR, and TCRdb's table has in-frame clones only and misses some. This repertoire shows around 130,000 clones, more than 8% found once; its top ten account for 5% to 6%. The CDR3 extends over 15 amino acids. V dropped 0 bases and J dropped 3; count of bases not matched to a gene: 4. Germline V gene data show CDR1 as SGHDT and CDR2 as YYEEEE. Study-level findings and limits: A later analysis reportedly found that, within productive TCRs, an Asian-associated ancestry cluster had fewer N-insertions than the mean observed across the approximately 700 donors. Researchers catalogued roughly 170 TCR beta chains as cytomegalovirus-associated.

The rearrangement uses TRBV5-6 and TRBJ2-3; 7 bases agree with TRBD2. Sequenced: PBMCs. This clonotype was obtained from a man aged 35 to 55 in good health and CMV-seronegative. The CDR3 sequence: CASSLVSRGTDTQYF. The CDR3 DNA follows: TGTGCCAGCAGCTTGGTGTCGCGGGGGACAGATACGCAGTATTTT.